Below are 4 T cell receptor beta chains sequenced from a single sample in a study of cytomegalovirus exposure and HLA in healthy donors. PCR was performed using 60 Vbeta and 13 Jbeta primers. Generated by immunoSEQ multiplex PCR, the TCRdb table keeps only in-frame clones and is missing some. This table has 170,000 or so clones, roughly 84% appearing once. Material: PBMCs. Source of these receptors: a boy younger than 10 in good health and CMV-seronegative.

The chain links TRBV11-3 to TRBJ2-2; TRBD1 matches 10 bases. Unmatched junction bases numbered 10, after V lost 5 bases and J lost 7 bases. Germline CDR1 SGHNT, CDR2 YENEEA. The CDR3 length is 16 residues. This CDR3 reads CASSRSQGQGYGELFF. As DNA, the CDR3 is TGTGCCAGCAGCCGCAGCCAGGGACAGGGGTACGGGGAGCTGTTTTTT.

The chain joins TRBV10-3 to TRBJ2-6; possibly TRBD2 for D (6 bases). The CDR3 spans 18 residues. Trimming stripped 3 bases from V and 3 bases from J, with 18 bases between. Germline V lookup: CDR1 ENHRY, CDR2 SYGVKD. CDR3 protein: CAISENLGGFNGANVLTF. The CDR3 DNA reads as TGTGCCATCAGTGAAAATCTGGGAGGCTTTAATGGGGCCAACGTCCTGACTTTC.

V usage is TRBV6-5 and J usage is TRBJ1-4, with 7 positions matching TRBD1. The CDR3 loop spans 13 amino acids. CDR1 is MNHEY, CDR2 SVGAGI, per germline. The junction had 3 bases not matched to a gene; V was cut back by 6 bases and J by 5 bases. CDR3 region: CASSRDRNEKLFF. The CDR3, as DNA: TGTGCCAGCAGCAGGGACAGAAATGAAAAACTGTTTTTT.

This clone has a single count. V usage is TRBV25-1 and J usage is TRBJ1-2, with D perhaps TRBD1 (5 bases). CDR3 size: 16 residues. CDR1 is MGHDK, CDR2 SYGVNS, per germline. Between the trimmed V and J ends, which lost 0 bases and 2 bases, there was a span of 13 bases. The CDR3 region is CASSEYYRRDNYGYTF. The CDR3 region has the DNA TGTGCCAGCAGTGAATATTATCGGCGGGACAACTATGGCTACACCTTC.